This T cell receptor (beta chain) was documented in a study of blood T cells in healthy people across ages. The study, taken as a whole, reports: Long-lived donors exceeded aged donors in naive CD4+ cells and diversity. The recorded TCR beta diversity per million T cells decreased in a roughly linear manner with age.

The CDR3 covers 14 residues. Donors gave about 9.3 milliliters of peripheral blood apiece. This clonotype was detected only a few times. Its antigen is not identified. The junction departs from the called germline gene at one end, perhaps through a read error. Alongside a J-beta primer mix, a sample-barcoded 5' primer served in a second PCR lasting roughly 7 to 11 cycles. A tag from a template-switch adaptor with 12 random nucleotides marked each cDNA molecule. TCRdb itself ran the 5' RACE reads through MiXCR, one entry per CDR3 protein. Seen here are more than 800,000 distinct CDR3 sequences, about 30% observed once, and the top ten hold 15% to 20%.

Material: blood. This chain connects TRBV12-3 or TRBV12-4 to TRBJ2-3, with 8 nucleotides matching TRBD1. The TCR sequence derives from a woman of 80 years or more in good health. The CDR3 loop reads CASSPTGGTDTEYF. The CDR3 nucleotides read TGTGCCAGCAGCCCCACAGGGGGGACAGATACGGAGTATTTT.